Listed here is a single T cell receptor beta chain. This record comes from a study of blood T cell repertoires in COVID-19. About the study: Samples of COVID-19 (acute and convalescent) were obtained from the United States, Italy and Spain.

The CDR3 has 13 amino acids. The V and J ends lost 6 bases and 2 bases respectively, with 11 bases between them. The germline gives CDR1 SNHLY, CDR2 FYNNEI. Here immunoSEQ multiplex PCR was the method, and the copy in TCRdb shows in-frame clones only, minus some. The sample yields 100,000 or so clones, approximately 84% seen once. The chain has TRBV2 and TRBJ2-7, with D maybe TRBD1 (6 bases). The source material was peripheral blood. This TCR was sampled from a middle-aged man with active or convalescent COVID-19. This chain's CDR3 is CASSYRVTYEQYF. The CDR3 DNA follows: TGTGCCAGCAGCTACAGGGTTACCTACGAGCAGTACTTC.